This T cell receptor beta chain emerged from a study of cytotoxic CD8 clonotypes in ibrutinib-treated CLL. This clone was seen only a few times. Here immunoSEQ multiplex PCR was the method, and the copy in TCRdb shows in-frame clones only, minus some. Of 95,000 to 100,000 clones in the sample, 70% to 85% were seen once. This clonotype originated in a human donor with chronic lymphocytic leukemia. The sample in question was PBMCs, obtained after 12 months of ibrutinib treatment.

This CDR3 reads CASRFSGGSQETQYF. As DNA, the CDR3 is TGCGCCAGCAGATTTAGCGGGGGGAGCCAAGAGACCCAGTACTTC. The chain carries TRBV5-1 and TRBJ2-5; 10 bases match TRBD2. V was pared by 5 bases and J by 1 base, with 5 bases of the junction left unmatched. The CDR3 has 15 amino acids. Germline-derived CDR1 and CDR2 are SGHRS and YFSETQ. The variable domain in full, with the rest retrieved from reference TRBV5-1 and TRBJ2-5, is KAGVTQTPRYLIKTRGQQVTLSCSPISGHRSVSWYQQTPGQGLQFLFEYFSETQRNKGNFPGRFSGRQFSNSRSEMNVSTLELGDSALYLCASRFSGGSQETQYFGPGTRLLVL.